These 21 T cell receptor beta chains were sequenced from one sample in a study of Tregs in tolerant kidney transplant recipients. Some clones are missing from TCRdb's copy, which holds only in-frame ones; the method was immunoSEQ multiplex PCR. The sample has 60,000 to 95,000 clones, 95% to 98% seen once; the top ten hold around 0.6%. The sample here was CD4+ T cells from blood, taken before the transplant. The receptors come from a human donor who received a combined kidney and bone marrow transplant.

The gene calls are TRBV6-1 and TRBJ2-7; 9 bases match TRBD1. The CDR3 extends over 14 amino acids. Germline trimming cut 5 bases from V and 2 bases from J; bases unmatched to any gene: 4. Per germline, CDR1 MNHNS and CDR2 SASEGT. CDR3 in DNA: TGTGCCAGCAGTAAGGGACAGGGAGCCTACGAGCAGTACTTC. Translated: CASSKGQGAYEQYF.

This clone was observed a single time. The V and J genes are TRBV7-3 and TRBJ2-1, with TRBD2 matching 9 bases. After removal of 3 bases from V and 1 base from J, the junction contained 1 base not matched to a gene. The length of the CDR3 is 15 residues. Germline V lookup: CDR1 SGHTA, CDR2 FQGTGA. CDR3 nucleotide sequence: TGTGCCAGCAGCTTTAGCGGGAGATCCTACAATGAGCAGTTCTTC. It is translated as CASSFSGRSYNEQFF.

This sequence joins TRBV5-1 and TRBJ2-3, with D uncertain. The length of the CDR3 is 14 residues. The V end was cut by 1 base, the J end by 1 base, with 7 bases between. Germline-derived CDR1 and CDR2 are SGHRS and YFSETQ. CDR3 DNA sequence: TGCGCCAGCAGCTTGAACTATGGCACAGATACGCAGTATTTT. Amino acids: CASSLNYGTDTQYF.

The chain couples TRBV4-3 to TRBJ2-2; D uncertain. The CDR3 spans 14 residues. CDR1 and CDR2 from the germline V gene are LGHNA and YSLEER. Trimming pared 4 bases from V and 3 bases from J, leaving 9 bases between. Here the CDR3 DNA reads TGCGCCAGCAGCCGATTCGGAGACACCGGGGAGCTGTTTTTT. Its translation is CASSRFGDTGELFF.

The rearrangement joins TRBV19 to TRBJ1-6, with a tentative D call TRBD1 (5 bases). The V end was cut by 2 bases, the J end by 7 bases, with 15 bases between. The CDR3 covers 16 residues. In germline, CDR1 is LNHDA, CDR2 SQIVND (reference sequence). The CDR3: CASSITTGKGNSPLHF. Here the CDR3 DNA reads TGTGCCAGTAGTATAACAACAGGCAAAGGGAATTCACCCCTCCACTTT. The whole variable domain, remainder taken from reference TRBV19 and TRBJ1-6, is DGGITQSPKYLFRKEGQNVTLSCEQNLNHDAMYWYRQDPGQGLRLIYYSQIVNDFQKGDIAEGYSVSREKKESFPLTVTSAQKNPTAFYLCASSITTGKGNSPLHFGNGTRLTVT.

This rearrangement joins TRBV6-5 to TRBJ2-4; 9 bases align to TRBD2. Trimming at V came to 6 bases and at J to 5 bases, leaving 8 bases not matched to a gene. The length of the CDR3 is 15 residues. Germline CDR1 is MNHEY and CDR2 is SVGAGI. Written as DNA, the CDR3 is TGTGCCAGCAGCTCTAGCGGGATGGCCCAAAACATTCAGTACTTC. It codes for CASSSSGMAQNIQYF.

CDR3 in amino acids: CASSQDGGLAGYEQYF. In DNA, the CDR3 is TGCGCCAGCAGCCAAGATGGGGGACTAGCGGGCTACGAGCAGTACTTC. The rearrangement uses TRBV4-3 and TRBJ2-7; TRBD2 matches at 12 bases. CDR3 length: 16 residues. Looked up from germline, CDR1 is LGHNA and CDR2 is YSLEER. V shed 0 bases and J 3 bases; nucleotides not matched to a gene: 3.

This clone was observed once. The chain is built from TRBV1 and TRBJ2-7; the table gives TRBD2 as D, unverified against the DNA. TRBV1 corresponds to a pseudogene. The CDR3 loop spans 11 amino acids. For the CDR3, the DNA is TGCACCAGCAGCCTTACCTACGAGCAGTACTTC. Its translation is CTSSLTYEQYF.

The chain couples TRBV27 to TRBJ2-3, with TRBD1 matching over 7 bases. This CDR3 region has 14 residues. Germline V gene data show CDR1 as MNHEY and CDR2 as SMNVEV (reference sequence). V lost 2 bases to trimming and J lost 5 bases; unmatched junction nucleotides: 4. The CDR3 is CASSLKGGLDTQYF. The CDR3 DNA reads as TGTGCCAGCAGTTTAAAAGGGGGCTTAGATACGCAGTATTTT.

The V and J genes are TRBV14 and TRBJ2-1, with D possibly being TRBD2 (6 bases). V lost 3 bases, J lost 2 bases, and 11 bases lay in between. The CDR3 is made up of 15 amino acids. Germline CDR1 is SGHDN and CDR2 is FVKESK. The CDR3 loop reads CASSHLAFTYNEQFF. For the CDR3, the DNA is TGTGCCAGCAGCCATCTAGCGTTTACCTACAATGAGCAGTTCTTC.

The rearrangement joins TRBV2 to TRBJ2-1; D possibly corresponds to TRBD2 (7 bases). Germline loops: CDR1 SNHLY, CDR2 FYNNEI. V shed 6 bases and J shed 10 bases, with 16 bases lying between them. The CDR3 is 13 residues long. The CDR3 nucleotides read TGTGCCAGCAGCGTAGAGGGGGGAGGGGAGCAGTTCTTC. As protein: CASSVEGGGEQFF.

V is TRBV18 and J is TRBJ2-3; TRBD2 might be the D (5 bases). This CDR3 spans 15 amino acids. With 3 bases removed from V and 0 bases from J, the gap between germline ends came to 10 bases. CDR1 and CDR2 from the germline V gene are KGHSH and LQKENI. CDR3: CASSPSGTSTDTQYF. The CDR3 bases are TGTGCCAGCTCACCCTCGGGAACCAGCACAGATACGCAGTATTTT. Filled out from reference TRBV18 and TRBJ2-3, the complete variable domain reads NAGVMQNPRHLVRRRGQEARLRCSPMKGHSHVYWYRQLPEEGLKFMVYLQKENIIDESGMPKERFSAEFPKEGPSILRIQQVVRGDSAAYFCASSPSGTSTDTQYFGPGTRLTVL.

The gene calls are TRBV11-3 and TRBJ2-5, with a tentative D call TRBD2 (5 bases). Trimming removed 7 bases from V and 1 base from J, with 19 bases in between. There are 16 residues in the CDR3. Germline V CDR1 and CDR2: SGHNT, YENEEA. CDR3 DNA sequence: TGTGCCAGCACCCCCGGTGGAGGTAATACCCAAGAGACCCAGTACTTC. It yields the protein CASTPGGGNTQETQYF.

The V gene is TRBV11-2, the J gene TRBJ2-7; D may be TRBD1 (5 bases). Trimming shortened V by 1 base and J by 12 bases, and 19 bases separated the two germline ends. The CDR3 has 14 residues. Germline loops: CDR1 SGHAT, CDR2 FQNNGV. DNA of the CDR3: TGTGCCAGCAGCTTAGGGACACGGCGTTCAATTTGGTACTTC. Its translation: CASSLGTRRSIWYF.

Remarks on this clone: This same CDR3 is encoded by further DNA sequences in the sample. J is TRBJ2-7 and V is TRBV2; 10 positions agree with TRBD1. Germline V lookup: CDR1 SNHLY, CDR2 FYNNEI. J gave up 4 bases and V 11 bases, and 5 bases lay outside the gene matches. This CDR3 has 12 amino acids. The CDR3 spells CAGRDRGYEQYF. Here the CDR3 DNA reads TGTGCCGGCCGGGACAGGGGTTACGAGCAGTACTTC.

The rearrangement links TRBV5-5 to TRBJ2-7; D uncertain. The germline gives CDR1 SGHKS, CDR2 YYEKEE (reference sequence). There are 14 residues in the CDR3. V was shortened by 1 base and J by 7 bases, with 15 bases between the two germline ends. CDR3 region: CASSLSGLVREQYF. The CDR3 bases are TGTGCCAGCAGCTTGTCGGGTCTCGTTCGGGAGCAGTACTTC.

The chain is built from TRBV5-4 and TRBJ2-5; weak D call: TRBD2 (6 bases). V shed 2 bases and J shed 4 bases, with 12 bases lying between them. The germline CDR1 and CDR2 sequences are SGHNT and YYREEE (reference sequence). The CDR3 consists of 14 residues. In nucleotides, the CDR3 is TGTGCCAGCAGCTTACGCGGGACGGGAGAGACCCAGTACTTC. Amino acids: CASSLRGTGETQYF.

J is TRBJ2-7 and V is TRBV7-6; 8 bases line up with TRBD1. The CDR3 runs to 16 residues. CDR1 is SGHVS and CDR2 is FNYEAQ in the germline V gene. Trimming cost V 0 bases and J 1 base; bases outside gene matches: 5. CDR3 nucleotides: TGTGCCAGCAGCTTAGCGCTCACAGGGGGGTCCTACGAGCAGTACTTC. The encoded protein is CASSLALTGGSYEQYF. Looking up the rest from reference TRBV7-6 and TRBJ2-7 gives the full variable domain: GAGVSQSPRYKVTKRGQDVALRCDPISGHVSLYWYRQALGQGPEFLTYFNYEAQQDKSGLPNDRFSAERPEGSISTLTIQRTEQRDSAMYRCASSLALTGGSYEQYFGPGTRLTVT.

CDR3 sequence reads: CAWSGQGGEQYF. In DNA form, the CDR3 reads TGTGCCTGGAGTGGACAGGGTGGGGAGCAGTACTTC. The rearrangement uses TRBV30 and TRBJ2-7, with TRBD1 identical over 7 bases. Per the germline V gene, CDR1 is GTSNPN and CDR2 is SVGIG (reference sequence). The CDR3 contains 12 residues. The V and J ends lost 1 base and 7 bases, in that order; junction bases with no gene match: 4. Using reference TRBV30 and TRBJ2-7 for the parts outside the CDR3, the full variable domain is SQTIHQWPATLVQPVGSPLSLECTVEGTSNPNLYWYRQAAGRGLQLLFYSVGIGQISSEVPQNLSASRPQDRQFILSSKKLLLSDSGFYLCAWSGQGGEQYFGPGTRLTVT.

CDR3 residues: CASSFSTGNTIYF. The CDR3 region has the DNA TGTGCCAGCAGCTTCTCTACTGGAAACACCATATATTTT. The chain employs TRBV7-2 and TRBJ1-3; D is uncertain. The CDR3 loop spans 13 amino acids. The V end lost 3 bases, the J end lost 2 bases, and 5 bases lay between the germline ends. The germline CDR1 and CDR2 sequences are SGHTA and FQGNSA.

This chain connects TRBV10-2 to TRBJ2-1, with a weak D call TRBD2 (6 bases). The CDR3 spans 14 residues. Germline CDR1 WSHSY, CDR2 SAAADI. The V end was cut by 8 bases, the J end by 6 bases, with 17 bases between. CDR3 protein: CASGRSMGGNEQFF. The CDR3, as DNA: TGCGCCAGCGGCAGGTCGATGGGGGGCAATGAGCAGTTCTTC.